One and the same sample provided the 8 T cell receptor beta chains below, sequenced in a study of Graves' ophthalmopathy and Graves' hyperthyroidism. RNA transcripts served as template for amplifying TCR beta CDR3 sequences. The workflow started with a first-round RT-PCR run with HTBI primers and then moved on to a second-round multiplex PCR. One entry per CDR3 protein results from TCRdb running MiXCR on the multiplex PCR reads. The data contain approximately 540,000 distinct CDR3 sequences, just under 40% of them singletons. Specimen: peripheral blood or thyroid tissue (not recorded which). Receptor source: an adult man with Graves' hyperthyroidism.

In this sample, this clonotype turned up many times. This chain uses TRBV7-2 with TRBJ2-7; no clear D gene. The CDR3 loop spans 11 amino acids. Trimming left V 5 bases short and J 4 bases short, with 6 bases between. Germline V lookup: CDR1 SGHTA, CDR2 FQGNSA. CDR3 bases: TGTGCCAGCAGCGTCAAATACGAGCAGTACTTC. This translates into CASSVKYEQYF.

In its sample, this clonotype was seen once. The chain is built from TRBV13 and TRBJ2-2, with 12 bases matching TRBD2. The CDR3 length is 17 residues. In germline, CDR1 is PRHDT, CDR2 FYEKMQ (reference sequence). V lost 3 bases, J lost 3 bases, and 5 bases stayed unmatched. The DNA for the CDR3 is TGTGCCAGCAGCTTTAGGACTAGCGGGGCGTACACCGGGGAGCTGTTTTTT. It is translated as CASSFRTSGAYTGELFF.

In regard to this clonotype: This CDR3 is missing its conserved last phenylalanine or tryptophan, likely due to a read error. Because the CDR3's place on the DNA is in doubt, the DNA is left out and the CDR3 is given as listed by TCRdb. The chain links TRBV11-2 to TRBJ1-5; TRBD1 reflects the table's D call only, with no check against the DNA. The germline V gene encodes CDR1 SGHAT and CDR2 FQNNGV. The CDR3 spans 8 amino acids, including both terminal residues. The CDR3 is CASSLGHR.

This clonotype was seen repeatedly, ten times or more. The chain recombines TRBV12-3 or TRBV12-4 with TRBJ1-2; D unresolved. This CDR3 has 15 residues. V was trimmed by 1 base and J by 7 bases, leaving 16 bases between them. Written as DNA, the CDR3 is TGTGCCAGCAGTTTAGTCTTAACAGCCCGGGGTGGCTACACCTTC. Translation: CASSLVLTARGGYTF.

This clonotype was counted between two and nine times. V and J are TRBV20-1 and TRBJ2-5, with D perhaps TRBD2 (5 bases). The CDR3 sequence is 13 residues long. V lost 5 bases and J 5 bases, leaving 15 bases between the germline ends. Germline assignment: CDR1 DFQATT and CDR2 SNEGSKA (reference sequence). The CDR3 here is CSAYETGVETQYF. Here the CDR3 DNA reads TGCAGTGCTTACGAGACCGGGGTGGAGACCCAGTACTTC.

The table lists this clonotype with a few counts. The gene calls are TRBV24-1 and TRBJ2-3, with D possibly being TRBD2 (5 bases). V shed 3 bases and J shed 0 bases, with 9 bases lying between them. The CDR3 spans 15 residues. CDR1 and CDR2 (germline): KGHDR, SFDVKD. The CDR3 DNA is TGTGCCACCAGTGATACCAGGACTAGCACAGATACGCAGTATTTT. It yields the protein CATSDTRTSTDTQYF.

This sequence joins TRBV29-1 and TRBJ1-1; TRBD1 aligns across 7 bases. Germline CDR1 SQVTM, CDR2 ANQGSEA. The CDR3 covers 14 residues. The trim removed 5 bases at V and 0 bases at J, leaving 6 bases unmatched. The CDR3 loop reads CSVSGTAMNTEAFF. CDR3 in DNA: TGCAGCGTTTCCGGGACAGCGATGAACACTGAAGCTTTCTTT.

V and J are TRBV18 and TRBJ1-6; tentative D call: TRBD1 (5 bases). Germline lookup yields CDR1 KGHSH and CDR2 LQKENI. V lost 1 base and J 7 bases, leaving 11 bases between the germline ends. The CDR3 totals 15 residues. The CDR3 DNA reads TGTGCCAGCTCACCACGGGAACAGGCGAATTCACCCCTCCACTTT. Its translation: CASSPREQANSPLHF.